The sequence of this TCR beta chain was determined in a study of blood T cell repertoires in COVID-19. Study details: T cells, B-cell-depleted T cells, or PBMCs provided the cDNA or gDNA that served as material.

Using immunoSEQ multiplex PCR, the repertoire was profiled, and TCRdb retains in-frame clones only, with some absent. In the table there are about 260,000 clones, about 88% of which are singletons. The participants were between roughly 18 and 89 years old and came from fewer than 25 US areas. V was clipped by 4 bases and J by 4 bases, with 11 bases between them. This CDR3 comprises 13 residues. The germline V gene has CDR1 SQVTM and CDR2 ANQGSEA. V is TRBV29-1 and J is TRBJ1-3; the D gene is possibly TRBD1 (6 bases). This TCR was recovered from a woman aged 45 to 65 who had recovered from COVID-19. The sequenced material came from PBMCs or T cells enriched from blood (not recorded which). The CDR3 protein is CSVGDRPGNTIYF. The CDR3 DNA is TGCAGCGTTGGAGACAGGCCCGGAAACACCATATATTTT.